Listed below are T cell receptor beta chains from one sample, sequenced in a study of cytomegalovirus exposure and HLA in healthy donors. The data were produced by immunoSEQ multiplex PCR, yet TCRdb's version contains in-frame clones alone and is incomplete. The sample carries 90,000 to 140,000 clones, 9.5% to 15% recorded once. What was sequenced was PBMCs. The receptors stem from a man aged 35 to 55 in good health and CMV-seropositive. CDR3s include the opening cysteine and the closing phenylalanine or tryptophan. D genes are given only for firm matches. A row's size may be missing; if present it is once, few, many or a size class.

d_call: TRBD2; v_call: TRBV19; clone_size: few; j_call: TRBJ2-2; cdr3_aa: CASIRLAGGTGELFF; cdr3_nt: TGTGCCAGTATCCGGCTAGCGGGGGGGACCGGGGAGCTGTTTTTT
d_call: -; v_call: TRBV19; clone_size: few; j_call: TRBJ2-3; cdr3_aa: CASRAGGTADTQYF; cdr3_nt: TGTGCCTCTCGGGCTGGCGGGACCGCAGATACGCAGTATTTT
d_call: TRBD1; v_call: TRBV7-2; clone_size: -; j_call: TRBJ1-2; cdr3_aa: CASSLGGGQGASYGYTF; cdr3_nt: TGTGCCAGCAGCTTAGGTGGGGGACAGGGGGCTAGCTATGGCTACACCTTC
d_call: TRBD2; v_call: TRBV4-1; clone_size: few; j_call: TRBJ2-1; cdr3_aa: CASSQDTSGSPVNEQFF; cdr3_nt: TGCGCCAGCAGCCAAGATACCAGCGGGAGCCCCGTAAATGAGCAGTTCTTC
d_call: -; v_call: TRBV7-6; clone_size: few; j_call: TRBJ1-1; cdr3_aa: CASSLGVSGVLNGHEAFF; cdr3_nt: TGTGCCAGCAGCTTAGGGGTCTCGGGGGTCCTAAATGGGCATGAAGCTTTCTTT
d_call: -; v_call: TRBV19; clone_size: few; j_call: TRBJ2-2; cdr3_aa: CASSITLNTGELFF; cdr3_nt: TGTGCCAGTAGTATTACTCTGAACACCGGGGAGCTGTTTTTT
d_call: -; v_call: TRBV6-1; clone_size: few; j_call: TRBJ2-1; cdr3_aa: CASSDAGQTLNEQFF; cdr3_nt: TGTGCCAGCAGTGACGCTGGGCAGACCCTCAATGAGCAGTTCTTC
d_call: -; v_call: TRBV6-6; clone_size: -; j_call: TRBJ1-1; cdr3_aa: CASSYSRGNTEAFF; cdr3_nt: TGTGCCAGCAGTTACTCTAGGGGGAACACTGAAGCTTTCTTT
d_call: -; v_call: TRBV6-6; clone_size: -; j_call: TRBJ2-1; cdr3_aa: CASSRDSSAYNEQFF; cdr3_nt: TGTGCCAGCAGCCGTGACAGCTCGGCCTACAATGAGCAGTTCTTC
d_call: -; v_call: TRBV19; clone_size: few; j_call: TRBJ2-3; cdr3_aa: CASSPFAALSADTQYF; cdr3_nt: TGTGCCAGTAGTCCCTTCGCAGCGTTGAGCGCAGATACGCAGTATTTT
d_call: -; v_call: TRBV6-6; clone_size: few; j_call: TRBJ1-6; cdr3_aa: CASSSTGFPSSPLHF; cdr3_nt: TGTGCCAGCAGTAGTACAGGGTTCCCTAGTTCACCCCTCCACTTT
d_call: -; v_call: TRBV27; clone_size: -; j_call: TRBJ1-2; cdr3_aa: CASRSFRARDGYTF; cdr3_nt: TGTGCCAGCAGGTCCTTCAGGGCCCGGGATGGCTACACCTTC
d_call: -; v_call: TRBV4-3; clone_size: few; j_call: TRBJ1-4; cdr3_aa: CASSLRTGGGLTNEKLFF; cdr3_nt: TGCGCCAGCAGCCTCCGAACGGGGGGTGGGTTAACTAATGAAAAACTGTTTTTT
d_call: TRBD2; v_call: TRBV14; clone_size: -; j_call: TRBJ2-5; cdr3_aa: CASSQDLGGGWWETQYF; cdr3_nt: TGTGCCAGCAGCCAAGATCTGGGCGGGGGATGGTGGGAGACCCAGTACTTC
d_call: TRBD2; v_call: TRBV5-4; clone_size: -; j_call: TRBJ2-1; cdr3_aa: CASSLEVAGGGNEQFF; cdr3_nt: TGTGCCAGCAGCTTGGAGGTAGCGGGAGGGGGCAATGAGCAGTTCTTC
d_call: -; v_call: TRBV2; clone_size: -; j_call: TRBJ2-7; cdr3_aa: CASIPDRSGYEQYF; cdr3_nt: TGTGCCAGCATTCCCGATCGTAGCGGCTACGAGCAGTACTTC
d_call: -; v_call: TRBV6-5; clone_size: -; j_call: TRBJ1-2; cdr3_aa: CASSPTYSYGYTF; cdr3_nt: TGTGCCAGCAGTCCGACTTATAGCTATGGCTACACCTTC
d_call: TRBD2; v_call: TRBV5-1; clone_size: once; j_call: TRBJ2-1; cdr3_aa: CASSLGQRDERGEQFF; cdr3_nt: TGCGCCAGCAGCTTGGGCCAGCGGGATGAACGCGGTGAGCAGTTCTTC
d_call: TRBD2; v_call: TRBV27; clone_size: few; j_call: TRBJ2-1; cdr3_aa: CASRSGRGWHNEQFF; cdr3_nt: TGTGCCAGCAGGAGCGGGAGGGGGTGGCACAATGAGCAGTTCTTC
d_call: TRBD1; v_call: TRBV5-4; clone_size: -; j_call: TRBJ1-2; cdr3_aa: CASSLRTGSYGYTF; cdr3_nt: TGTGCCAGCAGCTTGCGGACAGGGTCCTATGGCTACACCTTC
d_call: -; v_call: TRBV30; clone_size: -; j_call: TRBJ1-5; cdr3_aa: CAWTKQGGQPQHF; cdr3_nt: TGTGCCTGGACCAAACAGGGTGGACAGCCCCAGCATTTT
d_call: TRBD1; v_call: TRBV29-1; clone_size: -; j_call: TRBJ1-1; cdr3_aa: CSSRDRGPAFF; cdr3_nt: TGCAGCAGCCGGGACAGGGGGCCGGCTTTCTTT
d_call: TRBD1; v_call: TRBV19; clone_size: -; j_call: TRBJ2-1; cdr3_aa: CASTRDRDNEQFF; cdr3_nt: TGTGCCAGTACCAGGGACAGGGACAATGAGCAGTTCTTC
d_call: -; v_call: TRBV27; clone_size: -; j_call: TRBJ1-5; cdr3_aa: CASSQVGLNQPQHF; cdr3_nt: TGTGCCAGCAGTCAGGTTGGATTAAATCAGCCCCAGCATTTT
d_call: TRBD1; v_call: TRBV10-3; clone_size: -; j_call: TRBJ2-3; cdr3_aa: CAISRDRVPTDTQYF; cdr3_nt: TGTGCCATCAGCCGGGACAGGGTCCCCACAGATACGCAGTATTTT
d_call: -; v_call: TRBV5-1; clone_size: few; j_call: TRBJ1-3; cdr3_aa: CASRQDTNSGNTIYF; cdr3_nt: TGCGCCAGCAGACAAGACACCAACTCTGGAAACACCATATATTTT
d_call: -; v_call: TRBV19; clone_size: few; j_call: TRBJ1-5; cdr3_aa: CASTNTYSPGGNQPQHF; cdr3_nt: TGTGCCAGTACAAACACCTACAGCCCAGGGGGCAATCAGCCCCAGCATTTT
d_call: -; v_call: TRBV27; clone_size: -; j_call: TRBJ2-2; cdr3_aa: CASSSQDLGTGELFF; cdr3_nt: TGTGCCAGCAGTTCCCAGGACTTGGGGACCGGGGAGCTGTTTTTT
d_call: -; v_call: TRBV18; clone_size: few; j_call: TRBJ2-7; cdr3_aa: CASSPGPSYEQYF; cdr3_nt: TGTGCCAGCTCACCAGGCCCCTCCTACGAGCAGTACTTC
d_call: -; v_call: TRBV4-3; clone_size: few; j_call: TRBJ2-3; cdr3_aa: CASSQERTDTQYF; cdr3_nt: TGCGCCAGCAGCCAAGAGAGGACAGATACGCAGTATTTT
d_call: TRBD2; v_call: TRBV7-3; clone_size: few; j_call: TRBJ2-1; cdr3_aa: CASSPAGGWNEQFF; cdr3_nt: TGTGCCAGCAGCCCAGCGGGAGGGTGGAATGAGCAGTTCTTC
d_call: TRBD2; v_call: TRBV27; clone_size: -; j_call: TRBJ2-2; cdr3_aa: CASRKLAGGPGELFF; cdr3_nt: TGTGCCAGCAGGAAACTAGCGGGAGGGCCGGGGGAGCTGTTTTTT
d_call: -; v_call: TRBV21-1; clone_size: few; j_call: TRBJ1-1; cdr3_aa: CASSSSGQGNQDTEAFF; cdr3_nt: TGTGCCAGCAGCTCCTCAGGACAGGGGAATCAAGACACTGAAGCTTTCTTT
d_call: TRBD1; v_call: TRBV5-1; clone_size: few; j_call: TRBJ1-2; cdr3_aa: CASSSIPGQKYLANYGYTF; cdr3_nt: TGCGCCAGCAGCTCGATCCCGGGACAGAAATACTTAGCTAACTATGGCTACACCTTC
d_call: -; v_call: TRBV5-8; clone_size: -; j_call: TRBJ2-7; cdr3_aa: CASSGGGHGPYEQYF; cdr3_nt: TGTGCCAGCAGTGGGGGGGGACACGGTCCCTACGAGCAGTACTTC
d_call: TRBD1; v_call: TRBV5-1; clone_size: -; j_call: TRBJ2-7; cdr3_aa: CASNFRQGIGEQYF; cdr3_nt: TGCGCCAGCAACTTCCGACAGGGTATCGGCGAGCAGTACTTC
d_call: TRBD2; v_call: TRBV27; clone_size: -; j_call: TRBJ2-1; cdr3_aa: CASSRSGVREAYNEQFF; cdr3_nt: TGTGCCAGCAGTCGTTCTGGGGTCCGGGAGGCCTACAATGAGCAGTTCTTC
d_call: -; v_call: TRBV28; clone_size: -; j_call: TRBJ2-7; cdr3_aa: CASSLWDGVGGSYEQYF; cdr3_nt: TGTGCCAGCAGTTTATGGGACGGGGTAGGGGGAAGCTACGAGCAGTACTTC
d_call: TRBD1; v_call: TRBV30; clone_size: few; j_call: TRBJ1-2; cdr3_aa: CAWNRGAGYTF; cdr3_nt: TGTGCCTGGAACAGGGGAGCTGGCTACACCTTC
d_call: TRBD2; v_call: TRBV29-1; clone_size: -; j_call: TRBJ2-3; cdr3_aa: CSVAAYATSEFTDTQYF; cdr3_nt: TGCAGCGTTGCGGCTTACGCGACTAGCGAGTTCACAGATACGCAGTATTTT
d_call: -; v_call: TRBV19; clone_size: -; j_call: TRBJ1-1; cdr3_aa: CASSMKGDTEAFF; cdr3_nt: TGTGCCAGTAGTATGAAAGGGGACACTGAAGCTTTCTTT
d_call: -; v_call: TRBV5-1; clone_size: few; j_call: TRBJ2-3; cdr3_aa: CASSSRDTQYF; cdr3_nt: TGCGCCAGCAGCTCTCGGGATACGCAGTATTTT
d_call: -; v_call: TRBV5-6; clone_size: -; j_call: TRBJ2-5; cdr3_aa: CASSPLANGETQYF; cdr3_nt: TGTGCCAGCAGCCCGCTAGCGAATGGGGAGACCCAGTACTTC
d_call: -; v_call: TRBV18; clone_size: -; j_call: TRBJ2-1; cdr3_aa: CASSQLDQGGYNEQFF; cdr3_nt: TGTGCCAGCTCACAACTCGATCAGGGCGGATACAATGAGCAGTTCTTC
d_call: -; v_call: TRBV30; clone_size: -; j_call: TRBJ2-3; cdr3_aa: CAWSPQDTQYF; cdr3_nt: TGTGCCTGGAGCCCCCAGGATACGCAGTATTTT
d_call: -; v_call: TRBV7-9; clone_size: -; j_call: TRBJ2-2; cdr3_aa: CASTAAAATGGELFF; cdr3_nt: TGTGCCAGCACCGCAGCCGCGGCGACCGGCGGGGAGCTGTTTTTT
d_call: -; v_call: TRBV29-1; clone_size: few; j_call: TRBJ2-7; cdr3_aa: CSVNSPGQDYEQYF; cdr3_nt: TGCAGCGTGAATTCTCCGGGACAAGACTACGAGCAGTACTTC
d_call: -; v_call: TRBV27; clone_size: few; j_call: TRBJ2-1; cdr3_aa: CASSLFVASTGTGSGVLYNEQFF; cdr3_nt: TGTGCCAGCAGTTTATTTGTGGCGTCGACAGGGACGGGATCGGGAGTTCTCTACAATGAGCAGTTCTTC
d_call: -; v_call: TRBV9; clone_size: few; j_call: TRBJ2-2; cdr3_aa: CASARENTGELFF; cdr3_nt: TGTGCCAGCGCTCGGGAGAACACCGGGGAGCTGTTTTTT
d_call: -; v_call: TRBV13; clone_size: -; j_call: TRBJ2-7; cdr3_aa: CASSLYQAHEQYF; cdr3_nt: TGTGCCAGCAGCCTATACCAGGCTCACGAGCAGTACTTC
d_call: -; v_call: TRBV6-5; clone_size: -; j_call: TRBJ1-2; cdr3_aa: CASSYGQDGYTF; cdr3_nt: TGTGCCAGCAGTTACGGTCAGGATGGCTACACCTTC
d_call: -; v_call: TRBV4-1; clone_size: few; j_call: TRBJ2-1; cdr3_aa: CASSQDWTAMNEQFF; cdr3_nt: TGCGCCAGCAGCCAAGACTGGACAGCAATGAATGAGCAGTTCTTC
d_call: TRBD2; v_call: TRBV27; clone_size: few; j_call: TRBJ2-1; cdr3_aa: CASSAGTSGRGQQFF; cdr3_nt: TGTGCCAGCAGTGCCGGGACTAGCGGGAGAGGTCAGCAGTTCTTC
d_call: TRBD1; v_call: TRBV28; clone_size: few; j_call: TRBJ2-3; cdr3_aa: CASSGAEAGGLDTQYF; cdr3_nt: TGTGCCAGCTCAGGGGCTGAGGCAGGGGGCTTAGATACGCAGTATTTT
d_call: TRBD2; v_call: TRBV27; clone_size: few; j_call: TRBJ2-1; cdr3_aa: CASSALLAGGLDEQFF; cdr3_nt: TGTGCCAGCAGTGCCCTACTAGCGGGGGGGCTCGATGAGCAGTTCTTC
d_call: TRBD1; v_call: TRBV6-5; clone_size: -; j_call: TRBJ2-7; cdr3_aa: CASNDRGSSYEQYF; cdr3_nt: TGTGCCAGCAACGACAGGGGCTCCTCCTACGAGCAGTACTTC
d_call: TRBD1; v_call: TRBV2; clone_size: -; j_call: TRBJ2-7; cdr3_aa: CASSRDRASSYEQYF; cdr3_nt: TGTGCCAGCAGCCGGGACAGGGCCAGCTCCTACGAGCAGTACTTC
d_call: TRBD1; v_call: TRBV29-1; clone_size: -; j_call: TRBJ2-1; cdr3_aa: CSVGGDRDSYNEQFF; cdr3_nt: TGCAGCGTTGGCGGTGACAGGGACTCCTACAATGAGCAGTTCTTC
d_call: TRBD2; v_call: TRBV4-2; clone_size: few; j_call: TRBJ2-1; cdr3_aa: CASSQDVAGANEQFF; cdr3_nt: TGTGCCAGCAGCCAAGATGTGGCGGGAGCCAATGAGCAGTTCTTC
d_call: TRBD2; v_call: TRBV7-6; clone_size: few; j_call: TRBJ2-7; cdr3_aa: CASSLQSGRVGEQYF; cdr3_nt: TGTGCCAGCAGCTTACAAAGCGGGAGGGTCGGAGAGCAGTACTTC